This T cell receptor (beta chain) comes out of a study of blood T cell repertoires in COVID-19. Study background: Material from acute and convalescent COVID-19 was sourced from the United States, Italy and Spain. T cells, B-cell-depleted T cells, or PBMCs supplied cDNA or gDNA.

Source study methods: Reference gene primer amplification in the assay estimated nucleated cell counts. Libraries were prepared by immunoSEQ multiplex PCR; TCRdb keeps only in-frame clonotypes and omits some of them. Clone size and V and J calls were adopted from that table, with D and trimming inferred from the DNA. This sample has tens of thousands of clones, with over 80% found just once. CDR3 size: 13 residues. In germline, CDR1 is KGHSH, CDR2 LQKENI. The germline V and J ends were trimmed by 3 bases and 0 bases, with 5 bases remaining between them. The receptor was derived from a woman aged 50 to 60 with acute or convalescent COVID-19. The chain couples TRBV18 to TRBJ1-1; D uncertain. The sample taken for sequencing was peripheral blood. In nucleotides, the CDR3 is TGTGCCAGCTCACCCGACATGAACACTGAAGCTTTCTTT. As protein: CASSPDMNTEAFF.